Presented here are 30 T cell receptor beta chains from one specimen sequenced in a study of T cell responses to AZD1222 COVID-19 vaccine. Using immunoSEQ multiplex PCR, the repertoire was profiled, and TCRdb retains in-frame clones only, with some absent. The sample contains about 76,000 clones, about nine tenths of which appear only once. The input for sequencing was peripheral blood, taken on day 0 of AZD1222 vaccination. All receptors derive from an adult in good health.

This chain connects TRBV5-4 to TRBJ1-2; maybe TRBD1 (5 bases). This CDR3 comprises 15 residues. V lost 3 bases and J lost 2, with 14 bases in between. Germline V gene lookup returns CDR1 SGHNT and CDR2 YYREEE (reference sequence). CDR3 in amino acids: CASSSRQKLNYGYTF. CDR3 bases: TGTGCCAGCAGCTCTCGACAGAAATTAAACTATGGCTACACCTTC.

The DNA of the CDR3 is TGTGCCAGCAGCCACATTCGGGCGGGAGGGGATTCCTACGAGCAGTACTTC. Its translation: CASSHIRAGGDSYEQYF. This chain links TRBV4-2 with TRBJ2-7; 9 bases agree with TRBD2. This CDR3 contains 17 residues. With 3 bases clipped from V and 1 base from J, the junction kept 10 bases outside the gene matches. In germline, CDR1 is LGHNA, CDR2 YNFKEQ.

The chain's CDR3 is CASSLGLVGETQYF. The CDR3 DNA is TGTGCCAGCAGCTTGGGACTAGTAGGGGAGACCCAGTACTTC. The rearrangement joins TRBV7-9 to TRBJ2-5, with 8 bases lining up with TRBD2. There are 14 residues in the CDR3. The V gene's germline CDR1 is SEHNR and CDR2 FQNEAQ (reference sequence). After removal of 3 bases from V and 5 bases from J, the junction contained 5 bases not matched to a gene.

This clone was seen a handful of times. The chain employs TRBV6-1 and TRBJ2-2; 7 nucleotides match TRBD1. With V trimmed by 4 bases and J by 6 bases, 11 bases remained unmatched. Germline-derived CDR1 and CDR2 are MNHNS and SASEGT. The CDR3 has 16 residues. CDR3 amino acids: CASSAHLTGRPGELFF. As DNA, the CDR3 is TGTGCCAGCAGTGCCCACCTGACAGGGCGACCCGGGGAGCTGTTTTTT.

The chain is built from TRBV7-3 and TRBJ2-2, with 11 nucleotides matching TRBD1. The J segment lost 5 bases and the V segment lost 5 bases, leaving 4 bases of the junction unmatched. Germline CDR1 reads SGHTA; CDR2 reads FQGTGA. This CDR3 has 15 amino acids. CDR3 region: CASSPDRGLTGELFF. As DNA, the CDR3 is TGTGCCAGCAGCCCGGACAGGGGGCTAACCGGGGAGCTGTTTTTT. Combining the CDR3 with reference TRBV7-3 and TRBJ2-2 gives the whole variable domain GAGVSQTPSNKVTEKGKYVELRCDPISGHTALYWYRQSLGQGPEFLIYFQGTGAADDSGLPNDRFFAVRPEGSVSTLKIQRTERGDSAVYLCASSPDRGLTGELFFGEGSRLTVL.

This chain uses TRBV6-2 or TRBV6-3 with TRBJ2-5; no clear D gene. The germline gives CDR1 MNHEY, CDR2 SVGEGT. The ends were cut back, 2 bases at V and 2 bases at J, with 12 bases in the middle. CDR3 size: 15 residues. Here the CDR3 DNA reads TGTGCCAGCAGTTACCTAGGTTTCGGGCAAGAGACCCAGTACTTC. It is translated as CASSYLGFGQETQYF.

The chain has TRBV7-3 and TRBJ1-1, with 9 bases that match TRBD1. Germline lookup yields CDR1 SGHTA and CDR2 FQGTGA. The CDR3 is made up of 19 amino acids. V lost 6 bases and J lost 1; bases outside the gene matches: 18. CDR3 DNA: TGTGCCAGCAGACCTGCCCCAGGGGTACAGGGGGCGCAGAACACTGAAGCTTTCTTT. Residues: CASRPAPGVQGAQNTEAFF. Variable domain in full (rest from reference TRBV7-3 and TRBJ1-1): GAGVSQTPSNKVTEKGKYVELRCDPISGHTALYWYRQSLGQGPEFLIYFQGTGAADDSGLPNDRFFAVRPEGSVSTLKIQRTERGDSAVYLCASRPAPGVQGAQNTEAFFGQGTRLTVV.

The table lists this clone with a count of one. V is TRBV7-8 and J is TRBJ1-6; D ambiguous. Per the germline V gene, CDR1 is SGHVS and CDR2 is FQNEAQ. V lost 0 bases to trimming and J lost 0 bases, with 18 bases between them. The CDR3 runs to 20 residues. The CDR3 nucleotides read TGTGCCAGCAGCTTAGCGGGAAGGGTTCGCTTCGCCTCCTATAATTCACCCCTCCACTTT. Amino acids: CASSLAGRVRFASYNSPLHF.

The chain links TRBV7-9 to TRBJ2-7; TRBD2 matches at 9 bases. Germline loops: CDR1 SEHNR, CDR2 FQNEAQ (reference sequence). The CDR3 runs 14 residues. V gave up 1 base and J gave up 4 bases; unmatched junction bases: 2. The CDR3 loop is CASSLGLAEYEQYF. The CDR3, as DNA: TGTGCCAGCAGCTTAGGACTAGCGGAGTACGAGCAGTACTTC.

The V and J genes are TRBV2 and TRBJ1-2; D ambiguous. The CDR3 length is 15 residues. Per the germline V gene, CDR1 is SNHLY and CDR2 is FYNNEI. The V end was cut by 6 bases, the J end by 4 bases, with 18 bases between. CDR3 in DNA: TGTGCCAGCAGCCGCACCCGGACGGACTCCTATGGCTACACCTTC. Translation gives CASSRTRTDSYGYTF.

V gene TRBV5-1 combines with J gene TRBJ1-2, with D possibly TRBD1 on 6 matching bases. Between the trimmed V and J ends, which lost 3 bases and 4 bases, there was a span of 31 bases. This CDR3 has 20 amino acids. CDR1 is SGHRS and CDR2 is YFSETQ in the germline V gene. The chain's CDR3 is CASSSHGGGARSILPYGYTF. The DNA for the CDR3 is TGCGCCAGCAGCTCGCATGGAGGGGGGGCGCGTTCGATTCTACCCTATGGCTACACCTTC.

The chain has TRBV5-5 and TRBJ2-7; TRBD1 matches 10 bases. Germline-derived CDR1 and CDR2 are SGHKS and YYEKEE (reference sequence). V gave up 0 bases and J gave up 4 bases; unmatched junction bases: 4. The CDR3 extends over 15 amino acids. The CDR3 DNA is TGTGCCAGCAGCTTGGCCGGGACAGGGGTTTACGAGCAGTACTTC. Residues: CASSLAGTGVYEQYF.

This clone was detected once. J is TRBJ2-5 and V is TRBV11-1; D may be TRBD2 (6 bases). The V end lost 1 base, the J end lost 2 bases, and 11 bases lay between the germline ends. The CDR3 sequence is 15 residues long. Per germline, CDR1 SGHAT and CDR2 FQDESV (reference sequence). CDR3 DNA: TGTGCCAGCAGCTTAGGTGGGGGAGGACAAGAGACCCAGTACTTC. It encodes CASSLGGGGQETQYF.

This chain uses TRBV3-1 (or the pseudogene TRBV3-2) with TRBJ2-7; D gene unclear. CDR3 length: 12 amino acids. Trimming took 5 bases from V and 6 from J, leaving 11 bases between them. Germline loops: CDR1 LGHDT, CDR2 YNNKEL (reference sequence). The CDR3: CASSSGLPEQYF. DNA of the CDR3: TGTGCCAGCAGCTCAGGCCTTCCCGAGCAGTACTTC.

The CDR3 sequence is CASSSITGTGAPYEQYF. The CDR3 nucleotides are TGTGCCAGCAGCTCAATCACCGGGACAGGAGCCCCCTACGAGCAGTACTTC. This chain joins TRBV5-6 and TRBJ2-7; 8 bases are shared with TRBD1. The CDR3 extends over 17 amino acids. Looked up from germline, CDR1 is SGHDT and CDR2 is YYEEEE. V trimming: 3 bases; J trimming: 2 bases; junction bases outside the gene matches: 13.

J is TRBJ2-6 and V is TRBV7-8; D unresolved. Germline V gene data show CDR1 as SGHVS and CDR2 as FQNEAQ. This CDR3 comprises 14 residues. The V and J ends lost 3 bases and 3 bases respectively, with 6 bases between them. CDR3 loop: CASSFEFGANVLTF. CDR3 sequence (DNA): TGTGCCAGCAGCTTCGAGTTTGGGGCCAACGTCCTGACTTTC.

DNA for the CDR3: TGTGCCACCAGTGATTTGGCAGGGAGCACAGATACGCAGTATTTT. Its protein is CATSDLAGSTDTQYF. This sequence joins TRBV24-1 and TRBJ2-3; the D gene is possibly TRBD1 (5 bases). The CDR3 runs to 15 residues. Per the germline V gene, CDR1 is KGHDR and CDR2 is SFDVKD. The ends were cut back, 0 bases at V and 0 bases at J, with 6 bases in the middle.

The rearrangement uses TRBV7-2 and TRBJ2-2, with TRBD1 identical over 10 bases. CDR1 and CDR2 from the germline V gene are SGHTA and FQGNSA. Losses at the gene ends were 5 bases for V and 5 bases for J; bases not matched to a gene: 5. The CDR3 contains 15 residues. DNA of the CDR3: TGTGCCAGCAGCCTGGGACAGGGGACGACCGGGGAGCTGTTTTTT. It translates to CASSLGQGTTGELFF.

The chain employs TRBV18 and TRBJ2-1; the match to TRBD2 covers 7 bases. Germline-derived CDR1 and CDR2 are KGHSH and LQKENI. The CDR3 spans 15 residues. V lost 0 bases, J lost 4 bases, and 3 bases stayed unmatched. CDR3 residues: CASSPPPGGYNEQFF. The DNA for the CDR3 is TGTGCCAGCTCACCACCGCCCGGGGGGTACAATGAGCAGTTCTTC.

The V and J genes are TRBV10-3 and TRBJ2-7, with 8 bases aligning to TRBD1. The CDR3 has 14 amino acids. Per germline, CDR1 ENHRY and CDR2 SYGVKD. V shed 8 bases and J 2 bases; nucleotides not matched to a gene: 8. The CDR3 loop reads CAIAQQGATYEQYF. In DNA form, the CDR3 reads TGTGCCATCGCCCAGCAGGGGGCTACCTACGAGCAGTACTTC.

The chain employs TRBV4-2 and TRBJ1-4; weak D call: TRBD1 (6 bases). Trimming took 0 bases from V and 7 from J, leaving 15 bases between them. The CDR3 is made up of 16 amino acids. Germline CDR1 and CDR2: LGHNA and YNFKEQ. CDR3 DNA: TGTGCCAGCAGCCAAGAGTTGCAGGGGATTGGTGAAAAACTGTTTTTT. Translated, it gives CASSQELQGIGEKLFF.

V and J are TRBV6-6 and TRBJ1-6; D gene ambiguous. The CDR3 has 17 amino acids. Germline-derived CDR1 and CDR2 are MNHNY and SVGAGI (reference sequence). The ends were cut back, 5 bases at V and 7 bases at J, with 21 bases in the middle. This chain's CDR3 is CASSRYSAGRTNSPLHF. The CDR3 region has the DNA TGTGCCAGCAGTCGATACAGCGCCGGACGGACGAATTCACCCCTCCACTTT.

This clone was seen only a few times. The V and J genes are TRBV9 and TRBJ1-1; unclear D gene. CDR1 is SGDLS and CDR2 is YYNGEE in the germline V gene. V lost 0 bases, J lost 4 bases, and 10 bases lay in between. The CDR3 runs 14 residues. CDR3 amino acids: CASSVGDWGTEAFF. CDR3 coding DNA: TGTGCCAGCAGCGTAGGAGACTGGGGCACTGAAGCTTTCTTT.

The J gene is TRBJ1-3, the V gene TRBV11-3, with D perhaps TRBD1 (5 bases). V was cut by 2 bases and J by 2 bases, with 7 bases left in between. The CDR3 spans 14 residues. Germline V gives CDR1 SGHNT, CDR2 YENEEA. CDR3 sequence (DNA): TGTGCCAGCAGCTTATTAGGGGCTGGAAACACCATATATTTT. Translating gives CASSLLGAGNTIYF.

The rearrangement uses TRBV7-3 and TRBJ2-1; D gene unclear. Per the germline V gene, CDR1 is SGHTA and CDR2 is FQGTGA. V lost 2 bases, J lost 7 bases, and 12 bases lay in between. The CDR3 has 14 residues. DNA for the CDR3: TGTGCCAGCAGCTTATGGTCCGCCCCAAATGAGCAGTTCTTC. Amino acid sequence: CASSLWSAPNEQFF.

CDR3 protein: CASMGGGANVLTF. The CDR3 DNA reads TGTGCCAGCATGGGGGGTGGGGCCAACGTCCTGACTTTC. The chain is built from TRBV2 and TRBJ2-6, with D possibly TRBD2 on 6 matching bases. The CDR3 runs 13 residues. Germline CDR1 is SNHLY and CDR2 is FYNNEI. Trimming cost V 7 bases and J 3 bases, with 7 bases left between them. The full variable domain, with the rest looked up from reference TRBV2 and TRBJ2-6, is EPEVTQTPSHQVTQMGQEVILRCVPISNHLYFYWYRQILGQKVEFLVSFYNNEISEKSEIFDDQFSVERPDGSNFTLKIRSTKLEDSAMYFCASMGGGANVLTFGAGSRLTVL.

CDR3 loop: CASSLRLAGLGVGEQYF. The CDR3 nucleotides are TGTGCCAGCAGCTTAAGACTAGCGGGATTAGGGGTAGGCGAGCAGTACTTC. V is TRBV7-9 and J is TRBJ2-7; 11 bases align to TRBD2. Germline V gene lookup returns CDR1 SEHNR and CDR2 FQNEAQ (reference sequence). The CDR3 runs to 17 residues. V was pared by 2 bases and J by 6 bases, with 12 bases of the junction left unmatched.

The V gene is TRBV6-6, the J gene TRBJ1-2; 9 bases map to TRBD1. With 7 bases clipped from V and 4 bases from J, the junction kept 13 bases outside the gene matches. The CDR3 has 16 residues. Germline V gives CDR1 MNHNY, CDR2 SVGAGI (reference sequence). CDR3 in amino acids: CASTRKSGTGTYGYTF. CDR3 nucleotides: TGTGCCAGCACACGGAAAAGTGGGACAGGGACCTATGGCTACACCTTC.

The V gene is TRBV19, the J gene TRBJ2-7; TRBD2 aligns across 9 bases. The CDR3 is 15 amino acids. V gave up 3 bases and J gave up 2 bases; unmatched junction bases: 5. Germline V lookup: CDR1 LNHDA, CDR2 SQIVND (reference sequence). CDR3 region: CASSIKGGRAYEQYF. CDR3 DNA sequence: TGTGCCAGTAGTATTAAGGGCGGGAGGGCCTACGAGCAGTACTTC.

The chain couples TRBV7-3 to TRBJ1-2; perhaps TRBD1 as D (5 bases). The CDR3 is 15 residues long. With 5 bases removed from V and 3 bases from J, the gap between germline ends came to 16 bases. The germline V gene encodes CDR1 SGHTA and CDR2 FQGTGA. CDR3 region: CASSIDASGYYGYTF. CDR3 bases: TGTGCCAGCAGCATCGACGCCTCAGGGTACTATGGCTACACCTTC.